This TCR beta chain was identified during a study of CD8+ T cells in alopecia areata. Overall study results and limits: Against the mouse data, patients shared TCRs less clearly, possibly for HLA reasons. Normal scalp showed lower clonality than lesional scalp, especially alopecia totalis/universalis.

Following RNA extraction, reverse transcription yielded cDNA that acted as the sequencing template. Generated by immunoSEQ multiplex PCR, the TCRdb table keeps only in-frame clones and is missing some. The repertoire holds roughly 170,000 clones, 59% seen once, with over 12% in the top ten. For this clone: What it binds is not known.

V lost 6 bases and J lost 6; bases outside the gene matches: 7. Germline CDR1 and CDR2: SQVTM and ANQGSEA. The CDR3 is 12 residues long. Both peripheral blood and punch biopsies of lesional scalp skin were obtained from patients who had alopecia areata. The chain carries TRBV29-1 and TRBJ2-7, with 8 bases matching TRBD1. Sequencing used CD4+ T cells sorted from blood, obtained at week 0. This clonotype was sampled from a human donor with alopecia areata. The chain's CDR3 is CSVATGGGEQYF. For the CDR3, the DNA is TGCAGCGTCGCCACAGGGGGAGGCGAGCAGTACTTC.